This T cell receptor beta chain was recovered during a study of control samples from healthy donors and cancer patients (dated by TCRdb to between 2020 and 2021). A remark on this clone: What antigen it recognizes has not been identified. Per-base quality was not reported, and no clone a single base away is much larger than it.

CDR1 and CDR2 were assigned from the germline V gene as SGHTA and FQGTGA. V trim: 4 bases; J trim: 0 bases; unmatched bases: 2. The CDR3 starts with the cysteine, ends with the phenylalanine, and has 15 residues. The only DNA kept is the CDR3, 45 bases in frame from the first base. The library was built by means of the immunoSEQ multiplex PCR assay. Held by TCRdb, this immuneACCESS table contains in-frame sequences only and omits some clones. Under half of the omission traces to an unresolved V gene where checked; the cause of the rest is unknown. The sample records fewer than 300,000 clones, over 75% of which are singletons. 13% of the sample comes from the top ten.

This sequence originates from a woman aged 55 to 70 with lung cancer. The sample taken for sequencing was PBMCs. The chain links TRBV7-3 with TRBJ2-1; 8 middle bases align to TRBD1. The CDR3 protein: CASSSDRGSYNEQFF. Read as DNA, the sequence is TGTGCCAGCAGCTCAGACAGGGGCTCCTACAATGAGCAGTTCTTC.